What follows are 30 T cell receptor beta chains derived from one specimen sequenced in a study of T cells in narcolepsy (dated by TCRdb to the late 2010s). Library creation used the immunoSEQ multiplex PCR assay. TCRdb obtained this table from immuneACCESS and retained in-frame rearrangements with V and J assigned. These tables miss some clones; where compared with another copy, unresolved V genes account for less than half of the shortfall, and the remainder is unexplained. The sample yields 30,000 to 40,000 clones; about nine tenths were counted once. 0.83% of the sample is held by the ten biggest clonotypes. Sequenced input: CD45RA- memory CD4+ T cells from PBMCs. The intended sense of this specimen's cell subset or site label: memory T cells sorted ex vivo from peripheral blood. These receptors were collected from a human donor with narcolepsy.

This sequence joins TRBV6-1 and TRBJ1-1, with D unclear. This CDR3 has 14 residues. V was pared by 6 bases and J by 0 bases, with 11 bases between. Germline V gene sequence: CDR1 MNHNS, CDR2 SASEGT. The CDR3 sequence: CASREGRLNTEAFF. As DNA, the CDR3 is TGTGCCAGCAGAGAGGGCAGGTTGAACACTGAAGCTTTCTTT.

This chain uses TRBV7-6 with TRBJ2-3; the D call may be TRBD1 or TRBD2 (5 bases each). Per the germline V gene, CDR1 is SGHVS and CDR2 is FNYEAQ. The V end was cut by 8 bases, the J end by 0 bases, with 15 bases between. The CDR3 covers 15 residues. The CDR3 region has the DNA TGTGCCAGCGGGGCCGGGGCACAGAGCACAGATACGCAGTATTTT. Its protein product is CASGAGAQSTDTQYF.

A few counts support this clone. The chain joins TRBV11-3 to TRBJ1-2; unclear D gene. Trimming removed 5 bases at V and 8 bases at J, with 18 bases between. Germline CDR1 reads SGHNT; CDR2 reads YENEEA. CDR3 length equals 14 residues. DNA for the CDR3: TGTGCCAGCAGCCAAAACCCCCAACTTGGGGGCTACACCTTC. Its translation: CASSQNPQLGGYTF.

The V gene is TRBV6-5, the J gene TRBJ2-7, with a tentative D call TRBD2 (5 bases). The CDR3 runs to 13 residues. With 7 bases removed from V and 3 bases from J, the gap between germline ends came to 13 bases. Germline CDR1 MNHEY, CDR2 SVGAGI. This chain's CDR3 is CASNGAANYEQYF. CDR3 bases: TGTGCCAGCAATGGAGCGGCTAACTACGAGCAGTACTTC.

V is TRBV7-3 and J is TRBJ2-2; 8 bases line up with TRBD2. J lost 1 base, V lost 1 base, and 2 bases had no gene match. Per germline, CDR1 SGHTA and CDR2 FQGTGA. This CDR3 region has 16 residues. The CDR3 region has the DNA TGTGCCAGCAGCTTAAACGCGGGAGGGAACACCGGGGAGCTGTTTTTT. It specifies CASSLNAGGNTGELFF.

The chain uses TRBV19 and TRBJ1-2; unclear D gene. There are 14 residues in the CDR3. Germline V gene lookup returns CDR1 LNHDA and CDR2 SQIVND (reference sequence). Between the trimmed V and J ends, which lost 1 base and 2 bases, there was a span of 8 bases. The chain's CDR3 is CASSIVGGNYGYTF. In DNA form, the CDR3 reads TGTGCCAGTAGTATAGTCGGCGGCAACTATGGCTACACCTTC.

The chain carries TRBV28 and TRBJ2-5; possible D gene TRBD2, 6 bases. The J call may be in error: the DNA end matches TRBJ2-7 better. There are 16 residues in the CDR3. Germline V gives CDR1 MDHEN, CDR2 SYDVKM. CDR3 in amino acids: CASTPGRGGFTYEQYF. CDR3 bases: TGTGCCAGCACCCCGGGGCGGGGCGGGTTCACCTACGAGCAGTACTTC.

The gene calls are TRBV10-3 and TRBJ2-1, with D maybe TRBD2 (5 bases). The CDR3 is made up of 12 amino acids. Germline V lookup: CDR1 ENHRY, CDR2 SYGVKD. The germline V and J ends were trimmed by 1 base and 12 bases, with 10 bases remaining between them. CDR3 in DNA: TGTGCCATCAGTGAGTTCCGGAGGAGGCAGTTCTTC. Protein sequence: CAISEFRRRQFF.

This chain joins TRBV5-1 and TRBJ2-1, with TRBD2 identical over 7 bases. This CDR3 comprises 17 residues. The ends lost 0 bases at V and 0 bases at J; junction bases unmatched: 6. CDR1 and CDR2 from the germline V gene are SGHRS and YFSETQ. DNA for the CDR3: TGCGCCAGCAGCTTGGGTCGGGTAGCGGGCTCCTACAATGAGCAGTTCTTC. Translating it yields CASSLGRVAGSYNEQFF.

This clone was detected only a few times. The rearrangement links TRBV2 to TRBJ2-1, with 10 bases identical to TRBD1. The germline CDR1 and CDR2 sequences are SNHLY and FYNNEI. Trimming cost V 7 bases and J 12 bases; bases outside gene matches: 12. The CDR3 is 14 amino acids. CDR3 bases: TGTGCCAGCAAGGTTCAGGGACAGGGGAATTTGCAGTTCTTC. It is translated as CASKVQGQGNLQFF.

This clone has a handful of counts. V usage is TRBV4-3 and J usage is TRBJ1-4, with 10 bases identical to TRBD1. The CDR3 length is 15 residues. Germline V gene lookup returns CDR1 LGHNA and CDR2 YSLEER. V was pared by 0 bases and J by 5 bases, with 0 bases of the junction left unmatched. The CDR3 here is CASSQEGQGNEKLFF. The DNA for the CDR3 is TGCGCCAGCAGCCAAGAGGGACAGGGGAATGAAAAACTGTTTTTT.

The CDR3 DNA is TGCGCCAGCAGCCAAGGACTAGCGGGGGGCGGGATCACAGATACGCAGTATTTT. It translates to CASSQGLAGGGITDTQYF. The chain recombines TRBV4-1 with TRBJ2-3; 13 bases line up with TRBD2. Germline CDR1 is MGHRA and CDR2 is YSYEKL. CDR3 size: 18 residues. With V trimmed by 1 base and J by 2 bases, 6 bases remained unmatched.

The V call is TRBV19, the J call TRBJ2-1; the match to TRBD2 covers 14 bases. This CDR3 contains 15 residues. Germline CDR1 and CDR2: LNHDA and SQIVND (reference sequence). With V trimmed by 5 bases and J by 9 bases, 6 bases remained unmatched. Here the CDR3 DNA reads TGTGCCAGTAGTGTCGGACTAGCGGGAGGATTTGAGCAGTTCTTC. Translating it yields CASSVGLAGGFEQFF.

V gene TRBV11-3 combines with J gene TRBJ2-7, with 9 bases fitting TRBD1. Per the germline V gene, CDR1 is SGHNT and CDR2 is YENEEA. The J segment lost 3 bases and the V segment lost 3 bases, leaving 6 bases of the junction unmatched. The CDR3 covers 15 residues. In DNA, the CDR3 is TGTGCCAGCAGCTTGAGGGACAGGGAGTACTACGAGCAGTACTTC. Residues: CASSLRDREYYEQYF. The full variable domain, in which reference TRBV11-3 and TRBJ2-7 provide the parts outside the CDR3, is EAGVVQSPRYKIIEKKQPVAFWCNPISGHNTLYWYLQNLGQGPELLIRYENEEAVDDSQLPKDRFSAERLKGVDSTLKIQPAELGDSAVYLCASSLRDREYYEQYFGPGTRLTVT.

This chain links TRBV5-6 with TRBJ2-7, with D hard to call. Per germline, CDR1 SGHDT and CDR2 YYEEEE. V gave up 1 base and J gave up 7 bases, with 15 bases separating them. CDR3 length: 14 amino acids. CDR3 DNA sequence: TGTGCCAGCAGCTTGATGGCCAGGACGGAAGAGCAGTACTTC. Translating it yields CASSLMARTEEQYF.

This chain uses TRBV18 with TRBJ1-1; 7 bases fit TRBD1. This CDR3 region has 13 residues. Germline values: CDR1 KGHSH, CDR2 LQKENI. Germline trimming cut 5 bases from V and 8 bases from J; bases unmatched to any gene: 8. In nucleotides, the CDR3 is TGTGCCAGCTCAATTTCCCGGGACAGCGAAGCTTTCTTT. Translated: CASSISRDSEAFF.

V is TRBV5-8 and J is TRBJ2-7; perhaps TRBD2 as D (5 bases). Germline CDR1 is SGHTS and CDR2 is YDEGEE. Trimming left V 0 bases short and J 3 bases short, with 7 bases between. This CDR3 has 13 residues. CDR3 bases: TGTGCCAGCAGCTTGGAACGGGGCTACGAGCAGTACTTC. This sequence encodes CASSLERGYEQYF.

The chain combines TRBV18 with TRBJ2-2; D is tentatively TRBD1 or TRBD2 (6 bases each). V gave up 3 bases and J gave up 4 bases, with 21 bases separating them. CDR1 KGHSH and CDR2 LQKENI come from the germline V gene. The CDR3 has 18 residues. The CDR3, as DNA: TGTGCCAGCTCACCGGAGGGCCCGGGACAAGTGCGCACCGGGGAGCTGTTTTTT. It encodes CASSPEGPGQVRTGELFF.

The rearrangement uses TRBV4-2 and TRBJ2-7; 8 nucleotides match TRBD2. The V gene's germline CDR1 is LGHNA and CDR2 YNFKEQ. V dropped 0 bases and J dropped 3; count of bases not matched to a gene: 10. CDR3 length: 17 residues. CDR3 loop: CASSQERAGVAYYEQYF. CDR3 in DNA: TGTGCCAGCAGCCAAGAAAGAGCGGGAGTTGCTTACTACGAGCAGTACTTC.

The rearrangement uses TRBV6-1 and TRBJ2-7; D perhaps matches TRBD1 (5 bases). V gave up 1 base and J gave up 3 bases, with 10 bases separating them. Germline V gives CDR1 MNHNS, CDR2 SASEGT. CDR3 length: 14 amino acids. The CDR3 loop reads CASSEVPGLYEQYF. CDR3 nucleotide sequence: TGTGCCAGCAGTGAAGTTCCAGGGCTCTACGAGCAGTACTTC.

The chain carries TRBV15 and TRBJ2-1, with TRBD2 matching 14 bases. The CDR3 extends over 16 amino acids. Trimming cost V 4 bases and J 6 bases; bases outside gene matches: 5. Per the germline V gene, CDR1 is LNHNV and CDR2 is YYDKDF (reference sequence). CDR3 DNA: TGTGCCACCAGCACCCGAGGGACTAGCGGGAGCAATGAGCAGTTCTTC. It translates to CATSTRGTSGSNEQFF.

This clone appeared a single time. J is TRBJ2-6 and V is TRBV10-3, with D perhaps matching TRBD2 (5 bases). Germline V gene sequence: CDR1 ENHRY, CDR2 SYGVKD. The CDR3 has 18 amino acids. Deletions cut 2 bases from V and 2 bases from J, with 16 bases between. The CDR3 sequence is CAISEAPGLAPGANVLTF. The CDR3 region has the DNA TGTGCCATCAGTGAGGCTCCAGGACTGGCCCCTGGGGCCAACGTCCTGACTTTC.

This clone was seen only once. The CDR3: CSVCREGAQETQYF. Written as DNA, the CDR3 is TGCAGCGTTTGTCGGGAAGGGGCCCAAGAGACCCAGTACTTC. The rearrangement joins TRBV29-1 to TRBJ2-5; D tentatively reads TRBD1 or TRBD2 (5 bases each). V was clipped by 5 bases and J by 1 base, with 14 bases between them. The CDR3 totals 14 residues. The germline V gene encodes CDR1 SQVTM and CDR2 ANQGSEA.

The CDR3: CASSVGGALQETQYF. The CDR3 DNA reads as TGTGCCAGCAGCGTAGGGGGAGCCTTACAAGAGACCCAGTACTTC. V is TRBV9 and J is TRBJ2-5; weak D call: TRBD2 (5 bases). From germline, CDR1 is SGDLS and CDR2 YYNGEE. The CDR3 totals 15 residues. V lost 0 bases and J 2 bases, leaving 11 bases between the germline ends.

This clone was detected a few times. The chain carries TRBV6-4 and TRBJ2-2; D is ambiguous. The V end was cut by 4 bases, the J end by 0 bases, with 6 bases between. CDR1 is MRHNA and CDR2 is SNTAGT in the germline V gene. The CDR3 extends over 14 amino acids. DNA for the CDR3: TGTGCCAGCAGTGCATTGGCGAACACCGGGGAGCTGTTTTTT. This translates into CASSALANTGELFF.

The chain is built from TRBV7-7 and TRBJ2-5; 7 bases map to TRBD1. CDR3 length: 14 residues. Per germline, CDR1 SSHAT and CDR2 FNYEAQ (reference sequence). J was trimmed by 5 bases and V by 5 bases; bases with no gene match: 8. This CDR3 reads CASSEHRGLETQYF. For the CDR3, the DNA is TGTGCCAGCAGCGAACACAGGGGATTGGAGACCCAGTACTTC. The complete variable domain, with remaining parts taken from reference TRBV7-7 and TRBJ2-5, reads GAGVSQSPRYKVTKRGQDVTLRCDPISSHATLYWYQQALGQGPEFLTYFNYEAQPDKSGLPSDRFSAERPEGSISTLTIQRTEQRDSAMYRCASSEHRGLETQYFGPGTRLLVL.

The chain employs TRBV7-2 and TRBJ2-5; 10 bases match TRBD2. Trimming removed 1 base from V and 5 bases from J; junction bases left unmatched: 10. The CDR3 consists of 17 residues. Germline CDR1 and CDR2: SGHTA and FQGNSA. DNA of the CDR3: TGTGCCAGCAGCTTAGTTAGCGGGGGGCCAGGAAGGGAGACCCAGTACTTC. It codes for CASSLVSGGPGRETQYF.

This rearrangement joins TRBV29-1 to TRBJ2-2, with unresolved D. V dropped 6 bases and J dropped 1 base, with 6 bases sitting between them. CDR1 and CDR2 (germline): SQVTM, ANQGSEA. The CDR3 loop spans 12 amino acids. CDR3 sequence (DNA): TGCAGCGTCGATGAGAACACCGGGGAGCTGTTTTTT. The encoded protein is CSVDENTGELFF.

V is TRBV18 and J is TRBJ1-1, with 7 nucleotides matching TRBD1. V was clipped by 3 bases and J by 6 bases; unmatched bases: 7. CDR3 size: 14 residues. The germline V gene encodes CDR1 KGHSH and CDR2 LQKENI. CDR3 amino acids: CASSPRQGVAEAFF. The CDR3 DNA reads as TGTGCCAGCTCACCTCGACAGGGAGTGGCTGAAGCTTTCTTT.

The genes are TRBV4-2 and TRBJ2-5, with TRBD2 matching 8 bases. The CDR3 has 15 residues. Unmatched junction bases numbered 10, after V lost 8 bases and J lost 2 bases. Germline V lookup: CDR1 LGHNA, CDR2 YNFKEQ. DNA for the CDR3: TGTGCCAGCCAAAACGGGACTAGGGGGCAAGAGACCCAGTACTTC. Amino acids: CASQNGTRGQETQYF.